Listed here are 21 T cell receptor beta chains from one sample, sequenced in a study of CD8 T cells in ankylosing spondylitis. A single record per CDR3 protein comes from TCRdb applying MiXCR to the 5' RACE reads. The sample has 300,000 to 350,000 distinct CDR3 sequences; about 9.9% are singletons. Sequenced input: blood, either unsorted or a sorted T cell fraction (not recorded which). These receptors all come from a female donor with ankylosing spondylitis or in good health (not recorded which).

The genes are TRBV20-1 and TRBJ2-1, with TRBD2 matching 10 bases. V dropped 4 bases and J dropped 7; count of bases not matched to a gene: 16. The CDR3 contains 17 residues. Germline CDR1 DFQATT, CDR2 SNEGSKA (reference sequence). CDR3: CSANLEPGTSVKNEQFF. The CDR3 DNA sequence: TGCAGTGCTAACCTCGAGCCAGGGACTAGCGTAAAGAATGAGCAGTTCTTC.

The CDR3 nucleotides are TGTGCCAGCAGTTTTGTTAGGGCTAGCGGGATCCTGAGAGAGCAGTACTTC. Translation gives CASSFVRASGILREQYF. V and J are TRBV12-3 or TRBV12-4 and TRBJ2-7; 9 positions agree with TRBD2. V gave up 3 bases and J gave up 7 bases; unmatched junction bases: 16. The CDR3 length is 17 residues.

Points on this clonotype: Possible read error: a much larger clone is one base away. The chain employs TRBV28 and TRBJ2-7; the D is unclear. Trimming shortened V by 7 bases and J by 3 bases, and 10 bases separated the two germline ends. The CDR3 is 12 amino acids. CDR1 is MDHEN and CDR2 is SYDVKM in the germline V gene. In DNA form, the CDR3 reads TGTGCCAGCAATCAACTGTTCTACGAGCAGTACTTC. Encoded protein: CASNQLFYEQYF.

This clonotype was counted at least ten times. This chain connects TRBV4-3 to TRBJ2-1; D is ambiguous. V lost 0 bases and J 4 bases, leaving 13 bases between the germline ends. The V gene's germline CDR1 is LGHNA and CDR2 YSLEER. The CDR3 covers 16 residues. The CDR3 nucleotides are TGCGCCAGCAGCCAAGAGCAGGCGGCTTTATACAATGAGCAGTTCTTC. The encoded protein is CASSQEQAALYNEQFF.

This clonotype was seen repeatedly, ten times or more. The rearrangement joins TRBV5-1 to TRBJ2-5; 11 bases align to TRBD2. The germline V gene has CDR1 SGHRS and CDR2 YFSETQ. The CDR3 sequence is 15 residues long. J was trimmed by 2 bases and V by 4 bases; bases with no gene match: 4. In nucleotides, the CDR3 is TGCGCCAGCAGCACAGGACTAGCGGGTCAAGAGACCCAGTACTTC. Translated, it gives CASSTGLAGQETQYF.

This clonotype was observed at least ten times. The rearrangement links TRBV6-6 to TRBJ2-3, with 16 bases that match TRBD2. Germline V lookup: CDR1 MNHNY, CDR2 SVGAGI (reference sequence). The CDR3 totals 23 residues. J lost 0 bases, V lost 6 bases, and 21 bases had no gene match. CDR3 bases: TGTGCCAGCAGAAGTCAGTACGTCGTCGGGACTAGCGGGAGGGCCGGAAGCACAGATACGCAGTATTTT. Amino acid sequence: CASRSQYVVGTSGRAGSTDTQYF.

This clonotype was detected many times. The V call is TRBV20-1, the J call TRBJ2-7; 7 nucleotides align to TRBD2. CDR3 length equals 16 residues. The J segment lost 0 bases and the V segment lost 4 bases, leaving 12 bases of the junction unmatched. From germline, CDR1 is DFQATT and CDR2 SNEGSKA (reference sequence). The CDR3 sequence: CSATALGTIISYEQYF. The CDR3 DNA sequence: TGCAGTGCTACCGCCTTAGGGACTATAATCTCCTACGAGCAGTACTTC.

This clonotype was counted only a few times. V usage is TRBV19 and J usage is TRBJ2-5; weak D call: TRBD2 (6 bases). This CDR3 has 13 residues. Germline V lookup: CDR1 LNHDA, CDR2 SQIVND (reference sequence). Trimming cost V 6 bases and J 5 bases, with 13 bases left between them. The chain's CDR3 is CASRNGGVETQYF. For the CDR3, the DNA is TGTGCCAGTAGGAACGGAGGGGTGGAGACCCAGTACTTC.

This clonotype appeared many times. The chain is built from TRBV20-1 and TRBJ1-6, with D tentatively TRBD1 (6 bases). Trimming pared 0 bases from V and 3 bases from J, leaving 18 bases between. The germline CDR1 and CDR2 sequences are DFQATT and SNEGSKA (reference sequence). This CDR3 has 18 residues. The CDR3 region has the DNA TGCAGTGCTAGAGATCCAGGGCAGGGGCTGATCTATAATTCACCCCTCCACTTT. Its protein product is CSARDPGQGLIYNSPLHF.

This clonotype was found many times. The chain recombines TRBV5-1 with TRBJ2-3; 14 bases line up with TRBD2. The CDR3 is made up of 18 amino acids. The germline V gene encodes CDR1 SGHRS and CDR2 YFSETQ. Germline trimming cut 0 bases from V and 3 bases from J; bases unmatched to any gene: 6. Written as DNA, the CDR3 is TGCGCCAGCAGCTTGGAGGGGACTAGCGGGAGTTTGACAGATACGCAGTATTTT. This translates into CASSLEGTSGSLTDTQYF. Full variable domain (remainder filled in from reference TRBV5-1 and TRBJ2-3): KAGVTQTPRYLIKTRGQQVTLSCSPISGHRSVSWYQQTPGQGLQFLFEYFSETQRNKGNFPGRFSGRQFSNSRSEMNVSTLELGDSALYLCASSLEGTSGSLTDTQYFGPGTRLTVL.

This clonotype occurred many times. The chain has TRBV20-1 and TRBJ2-3; no clear D gene. This CDR3 comprises 13 residues. Germline V lookup: CDR1 DFQATT, CDR2 SNEGSKA (reference sequence). V was shortened by 1 base and J by 1 base, with 6 bases between the two germline ends. The CDR3: CSARGAGTDTQYF. CDR3 bases: TGCAGTGCTAGAGGCGCGGGCACAGATACGCAGTATTTT.

This chain uses TRBV6-2 or TRBV6-3 with TRBJ2-7; the D gene is possibly TRBD2 (6 bases). Germline values: CDR1 MNHEY, CDR2 SVGEGT. V lost 7 bases to trimming and J lost 3 bases, with 16 bases between them. CDR3 length: 14 residues. The CDR3 nucleotides are TGTGCCAGCAATCCCTGGCGGGGAGACTACGAGCAGTACTTC. Protein product: CASNPWRGDYEQYF.

On this clonotype: It may be a read error: a sequence one base away is much more abundant. The V gene is TRBV6-5, the J gene TRBJ2-6; D remains unclear. CDR3 length: 14 residues. Germline V lookup: CDR1 MNHEY, CDR2 SVGAGI. The CDR3, as DNA: TGTGCCAGCAGTTCCACCCCTGGGGTCAACGTCCTGACTTTC. Translated, it gives CASSSTPGVNVLTF.

This clonotype has a handful of counts. V is TRBV4-2 and J is TRBJ1-2; D is uncertain. The CDR3 runs to 11 residues. V lost 5 bases, J lost 5 bases, and 6 bases lay in between. From germline, CDR1 is LGHNA and CDR2 YNFKEQ. CDR3 loop: CASSDTYGYTF. CDR3 nucleotide sequence: TGTGCCAGCAGCGATACTTATGGCTACACCTTC.

This clonotype was found many times. The chain carries TRBV18 and TRBJ2-7; 8 positions match TRBD1. The CDR3 covers 15 residues. Germline CDR1 and CDR2: KGHSH and LQKENI. Trimming at V came to 0 bases and at J to 1 base, leaving 2 bases not matched to a gene. CDR3 sequence: CASSPPGQASYEQYF. In DNA form, the CDR3 reads TGTGCCAGCTCACCACCGGGACAGGCTTCCTACGAGCAGTACTTC.

Comment on this clonotype: A single base separates this from a much larger clone, so it may be a read error. CDR3 DNA: TGTGCCAGCAGCGTCTCCACCTACAATGAGCGGTTCTTC. Its protein product is CASSVSTYNERFF. The V call is TRBV9, the J call TRBJ2-1; D unresolved. CDR1 and CDR2 (germline): SGDLS, YYNGEE. The CDR3 is 13 amino acids.

This clonotype was counted many times. V is TRBV5-5 and J is TRBJ1-5; 7 bases align to TRBD1. Germline values: CDR1 SGHKS, CDR2 YYEKEE (reference sequence). V lost 1 base to trimming and J lost 2 bases; unmatched junction nucleotides: 9. The length of the CDR3 is 17 residues. The CDR3 DNA follows: TGTGCCAGCAGCTTGACCCCCGGACAGGCGGGCAATCAGCCCCAGCATTTT. Its translation: CASSLTPGQAGNQPQHF.

The genes are TRBV19 and TRBJ2-1, with D unresolved. Trimming removed 7 bases from V and 9 bases from J, with 13 bases in between. Germline CDR1 and CDR2: LNHDA and SQIVND (reference sequence). The CDR3 covers 12 residues. The CDR3 here is CASKATKGEQFF. CDR3 bases: TGTGCCAGTAAGGCCACGAAGGGTGAGCAGTTCTTC.

This clonotype was counted only a few times. CDR3 DNA: TGTGCCAGCAGCCGACCTCCTGATTCACCCCTCCACTTT. Translated, it gives CASSRPPDSPLHF. This chain connects TRBV5-6 to TRBJ1-6; D unclear. Per the germline V gene, CDR1 is SGHDT and CDR2 is YYEEEE. The CDR3 spans 13 residues. Trimming cost V 4 bases and J 8 bases, with 10 bases left between them. Complete variable domain (other parts from reference TRBV5-6 and TRBJ1-6): DAGVTQSPTHLIKTRGQQVTLRCSPKSGHDTVSWYQQALGQGPQFIFQYYEEEERQRGNFPDRFSGHQFPNYSSELNVNALLLGDSALYLCASSRPPDSPLHFGNGTRLTVT.

This clonotype has a handful of counts. The chain uses TRBV7-9 and TRBJ2-3; weak D call: TRBD2 (6 bases). From germline, CDR1 is SEHNR and CDR2 FQNEAQ (reference sequence). V lost 4 bases, J lost 7 bases, and 18 bases lay in between. The CDR3 is 15 residues long. The CDR3 region has the DNA TGTGCCAGCAGCTCCGTCGGGGGTGGCATGAATACGCAGTATTTT. The encoded protein is CASSSVGGGMNTQYF.

The genes are TRBV11-2 and TRBJ1-3; TRBD1 is a possible D gene (6 bases). The V gene's germline CDR1 is SGHAT and CDR2 FQNNGV. CDR3 length equals 16 residues. V was shortened by 5 bases and J by 2 bases, with 16 bases between the two germline ends. The CDR3 DNA reads as TGTGCCAGCAGCCTCCTGGGGGGCGACGCTGGAAACACCATATATTTT. This sequence encodes CASSLLGGDAGNTIYF.